The clone carrying this TCR beta chain has at least ten counts. Germline V lookup: CDR1 SGHRS, CDR2 YFSETQ. The CDR3 contains 14 residues. Trimming removed 2 bases at V and 5 bases at J, with 13 bases between. The record originates from a study of response to subunit inactivated influenza vaccine. TCRdb called the RT-PCR reads again in MiXCR, with one record for every CDR3 protein. The data contain under 750,000 distinct CDR3 sequences, approximately 12% of them singletons. This chain uses TRBV5-1 with TRBJ2-5; D unresolved. This sequence originates from a man between 50 and 59 years old who received an inactivated influenza vaccine. The material sequenced was PBMCs from blood, taken on the day of vaccination. The CDR3 nucleotides read TGCGCCAGCAGCTTACTTCCCGTCCGGGAGACCCAGTACTTC. It specifies CASSLLPVRETQYF.